This T cell receptor beta chain emerged from a study of response to subunit inactivated influenza vaccine. A few counts support this clonotype. Trimming took 7 bases from V and 0 from J; bases not matched to a gene: 12. Per the germline V gene, CDR1 is SQVTM and CDR2 is ANQGSEA. The length of the CDR3 is 16 residues. TCRdb reanalysed the RT-PCR reads using MiXCR and keeps one entry per CDR3 protein. The sample includes about 780,000 distinct CDR3 sequences, less than 20% seen only once; the top ten take 11%. This sequence was found in a man between 45 and 60 years old who received an inactivated influenza vaccine. The source was PBMCs from blood, collected roughly 5 days after vaccination. The chain recombines TRBV29-1 with TRBJ1-1, with 9 nucleotides matching TRBD1. The CDR3 region has the DNA TGCAGCGCGAGGGGACAGGGTGGGAGTATGAACACTGAAGCTTTCTTT. Protein sequence: CSARGQGGSMNTEAFF.